This T cell receptor (beta chain) was sequenced in a study of T cell responses to AZD1222 COVID-19 vaccine. V shed 4 bases, J shed 4 bases, and the junction held 10 bases outside the gene matches. The CDR3 totals 16 residues. Germline CDR1 SGHRS, CDR2 YFSETQ. Sequencing used immunoSEQ multiplex PCR; TCRdb keeps in-frame clones, though not all of them. The sample includes 150,000 to 250,000 clones, roughly nine tenths of them seen just once. General study findings and limits: The donor group comprised mostly white British people and more females; the analysis possibly underestimated clonal diversity.

A word on this clone: The target antigen is unknown.

This chain connects TRBV5-1 to TRBJ1-4; 7 bases agree with TRBD1. The sequence was collected from an adult who received the AZD1222 COVID-19 vaccine. This specimen was peripheral blood, taken 28 days after the second AZD1222 dose. CDR3 loop: CASSRQGGEGNEKLFF. Written as DNA, the CDR3 is TGCGCCAGCAGCCGACAGGGTGGGGAGGGTAATGAAAAACTGTTTTTT.